The present entry profiles one TCR beta chain with its context. This clonotype was picked up a small number of times. What antigen it recognizes has not been identified. No much larger clonotype is one base removed from it; base qualities were not supplied. Every donor was a healthy Caucasian. The twin cohort consisted of three pairs of female monozygotic twins, all aged about 18 to 29 years. Positive isolation kits from Invitrogen were used to isolate the CD4+ and CD8+ T cell populations. This sample is drawn from a study of identical twins (dated by TCRdb to the mid-2010s). Some background on the complete study: The study deep-sequenced TCR alpha and beta repertoires from monozygotic twins, unrelated adults of various ages and cord blood to test whether fetal clonotypes persist. Replicate twin experiments were performed at different times using different library preparation protocols to rule out contamination. The full study reports these points: In monozygotic twins, recombination models systematically underestimated out-of-frame TCR alpha sharing, but the models matched the sharing seen between unrelated individuals. Abundant cord blood beta clonotypes had fewer insertions, young adult naive repertoires showed a similar but weaker trend, and memory repertoires showed no such trend. Because the same donors could not be followed over many years, the conclusions relied on cross-sectional statistical analysis. Excess twin sharing in beta out-of-frame sequences was weaker because fewer shared sequences lowered the signal-to-noise ratio. Zero-insertion analyses could be partly confounded by invariant T cells such as MAIT and iNKT, though diverse VJ usage argued against such confounding for most clonotypes. Compared with coincidental sharing between unrelated individuals, an excess of low generation-probability sequences was observed among out-of-frame TCR alpha sequences shared between twins.

V was cut back by 8 bases and J by 7 bases, leaving a gap of 21 bases between them. The germline V gene sets CDR1 to SNHLY and CDR2 to FYNNEI. From cysteine to phenylalanine, the CDR3 is 15 amino acids long. CDR3 DNA only is kept here, 45 bases in frame from base 1. Library generation was performed with 5' RACE. The sequencer was an Illumina HiSeq 2000. Template switching added a universal primer binding site, and the final cDNA carried a unique molecular identifier that allowed TCR cDNA molecules to be counted accurately. Specific primers in the conserved constant-segment region were used to synthesize first-strand cDNA for the TCR alpha and beta chains. To control for contamination, each cDNA library was double barcoded with a SMART-Mk sample barcode plus Illumina barcodes. TruSeq adapter sequences, together with Illumina sample barcodes, were added in two successive PCR steps. TCR alpha and beta cDNA libraries were sequenced on the Illumina HiSeq platform with custom primers. Regarding the original processing steps: Raw reads were processed with MiGEC to extract unique molecular identifiers, and MiXCR was used to determine CDR3 positions. Recombination models were inferred per individual with the repgenHMM and IGoR tools using an EM algorithm. The tcR package in R was used for shared clonotype analysis, with sharing normalized by the product of cloneset sizes. To study raw recombination without the effects of thymic and clonal selection, out-of-frame nonproductive sequences were analyzed. TCRdb reran the public reads through fastp at Q25 and MiXCR, keeping productive beta chains. CDR3 protein duplicates are merged, each entry listing the most common genes and DNA. These V and J calls originate from TCRdb's pipeline instead of the authors' own analysis. Recorded for this sample are around 450,000 distinct CDR3 sequences; 14% of them occurred a single time. The ten largest clones capture roughly 0.56% of the sample.

The same data also went into a second study, on yellow fever vaccine responses in identical twins. The second study reports: The authors reported that the T cell response to vaccination in identical twins appeared partly convergent and partly personalized. The study precisely tracked vaccine-responding T cell clones in identical twins.

The source is a woman between 18 and 29 years old in good health. The chain couples TRBV2 to TRBJ2-1; TRBD1 is perhaps the D gene, given 6 matching bases. The sequencing sample was made of CD4+ T cells sorted from blood. The DNA is as follows: TGTGCCAGCCACCTCGAGGGACAAAGTCGTAATGAGCAGTTCTTC. Its amino acids are CASHLEGQSRNEQFF.